The rows below give T cell receptor beta chains drawn from one sample of a study of blood T cell repertoires in COVID-19. The repertoire was sequenced with immunoSEQ multiplex PCR; TCRdb's copy has only in-frame clones and lacks some. The sample carries 150,000 to 200,000 clones, over 60% recorded once. Input material: peripheral blood. These receptors were taken from a woman in her 70s with acute or convalescent COVID-19. Both conserved end residues are part of each CDR3. The D gene is left open where the match is weak. Clone size is not always given. Where it is, it says once, few, many or a class for expanded clones.

TRBJ2-3	TRBD1	.	TRBV27	CASSKFQGAGTDTQYF	TGTGCCAGCAGTAAGTTCCAGGGGGCTGGGACAGATACGCAGTATTTT
TRBJ2-7	TRBD2	.	TRBV7-2	CASTLAGPLYF	TGTGCCAGCACACTAGCGGGGCCCCTGTACTTC
TRBJ2-7	TRBD1	.	TRBV2	CASSRTGGIYEQYF	TGTGCCAGCAGTAGGACAGGGGGCATTTACGAGCAGTACTTC
TRBJ1-3	.	.	TRBV7-2	CASSLEAGIGNTIYF	TGTGCCAGCAGCTTAGAGGCCGGGATAGGAAACACCATATATTTT
TRBJ2-7	TRBD1	.	TRBV7-2	CASSLWAGTGPEQYF	TGTGCCAGCAGCTTATGGGCCGGGACAGGTCCCGAGCAGTACTTC
TRBJ1-5	TRBD1	.	TRBV2	CASSERTGPNQPQHF	TGTGCCAGCAGCGAACGGACAGGGCCCAATCAGCCCCAGCATTTT
TRBJ1-4	.	once	TRBV7-9	CASSLSGEKLFF	TGTGCCAGCAGCTTGTCAGGGGAAAAACTGTTTTTT
TRBJ2-5	TRBD2	.	TRBV7-3	CASSSLAGAETQYF	TGTGCCAGCAGCTCACTAGCGGGAGCGGAGACCCAGTACTTC
TRBJ2-1	TRBD2	.	TRBV2	CASSLAGSYNEQFF	TGTGCCAGCAGTCTAGCGGGCTCCTACAATGAGCAGTTCTTC
TRBJ1-1	.	once	TRBV12-5	CASGFRGTEAFF	TGTGCTAGTGGGTTTAGGGGAACTGAAGCTTTCTTT
TRBJ2-7	.	.	TRBV25-1	CAIIPMGRSSYEQYF	TGTGCCATCATTCCGATGGGGCGCAGCTCCTACGAGCAGTACTTC
TRBJ2-2	.	.	TRBV7-9	CASSLAGGTGGELFF	TGTGCCAGCAGCTTAGCGGGAGGAACCGGCGGGGAGCTGTTTTTT
TRBJ1-1	TRBD1	.	TRBV3-1/TRBV3-2	CASSQWPGQGRNTEAFF	TGTGCCAGCAGCCAATGGCCGGGACAGGGGAGGAACACTGAAGCTTTCTTT
TRBJ1-5	TRBD1	.	TRBV28	CASSPGGSNQPQHF	TGTGCCAGCAGTCCAGGGGGGAGCAATCAGCCCCAGCATTTT
TRBJ2-1	.	.	TRBV7-9	CASSLARGEQFF	TGTGCCAGCAGCTTAGCAAGGGGTGAGCAGTTCTTC
TRBJ2-2	TRBD1	.	TRBV19	CASSIGQGLAGELFF	TGTGCCAGTAGTATAGGACAGGGTTTAGCCGGGGAGCTGTTTTTT
TRBJ1-1	.	.	TRBV6-5	CASSPAGVNTEAFF	TGTGCCAGCAGTCCAGCAGGGGTTAACACTGAAGCTTTCTTT
TRBJ1-6	.	.	TRBV11-2	CASSLDLPTGRPPLHF	TGTGCCAGCAGCTTAGATTTGCCCACAGGGCGGCCACCCCTCCACTTT
TRBJ1-4	TRBD1	.	TRBV19	CATTGTEDEKLFF	TGTGCCACCACCGGGACAGAGGATGAAAAACTGTTTTTT
TRBJ1-5	TRBD1	.	TRBV27	CASSLSGAQGVTINQPQHF	TGTGCCAGCAGTTTATCGGGGGCACAGGGGGTTACTATTAACCAGCCCCAGCATTTT
TRBJ1-1	TRBD1	.	TRBV7-8	CASSFGFRNRGMNTEAFF	TGTGCCAGCAGCTTTGGGTTTAGAAACAGGGGCATGAACACTGAAGCTTTCTTT
TRBJ1-5	.	.	TRBV30	CAWSVQGNQPQHF	TGTGCCTGGAGTGTACAGGGCAATCAGCCCCAGCATTTT
TRBJ2-1	TRBD2	.	TRBV7-9	CASSQGLASYNEQFF	TGTGCCAGCAGCCAAGGACTAGCCTCCTACAATGAGCAGTTCTTC
TRBJ2-5	TRBD1	once	TRBV6-2/TRBV6-3	CASSRDRAQETQYF	TGTGCCAGCAGCAGGGACAGGGCCCAAGAGACCCAGTACTTC
TRBJ2-1	.	.	TRBV2	CASSSDRGGGNEQFF	TGTGCCAGCAGTTCTGACAGGGGAGGGGGTAATGAGCAGTTCTTC